This TCR beta chain was identified during a study of control samples from healthy donors and cancer patients. Profiled with immunoSEQ multiplex PCR; TCRdb holds only in-frame clones, not every one. The repertoire includes some 150,000 clones, 80% to 95% of them detected once, and roughly 3.9% sits in the top ten. Per the germline V gene, CDR1 is KGHSH and CDR2 is LQKENI. CDR3 size: 15 residues. V was pared by 1 base and J by 1 base, with 10 bases between. The sequencing input was blood. This TCR was recovered from a woman in her sixties in good health. The chain has TRBV18 and TRBJ1-1; D unclear. CDR3 nucleotides: TGTGCCAGCTCACCACAAGACACCGCGAACACTGAAGCTTTCTTT. It is translated as CASSPQDTANTEAFF.